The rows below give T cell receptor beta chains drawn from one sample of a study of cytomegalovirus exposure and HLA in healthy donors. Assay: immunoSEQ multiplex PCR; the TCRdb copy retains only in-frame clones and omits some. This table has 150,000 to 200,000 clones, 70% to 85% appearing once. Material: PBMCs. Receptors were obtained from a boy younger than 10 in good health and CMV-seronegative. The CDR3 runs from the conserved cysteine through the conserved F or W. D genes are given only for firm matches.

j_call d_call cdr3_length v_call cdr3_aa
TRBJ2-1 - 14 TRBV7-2 CASSSYGGYNEQFF
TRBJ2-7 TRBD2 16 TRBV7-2 CASSLQGLAGSYEQYF
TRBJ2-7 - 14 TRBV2 CASSEGARSYEQYF
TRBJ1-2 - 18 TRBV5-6 CASSLIGQRKLRDYGYTF
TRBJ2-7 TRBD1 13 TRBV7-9 CASSRGQGGEQYF
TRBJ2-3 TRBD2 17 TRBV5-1 CASSLGPAGGTRDTQYF
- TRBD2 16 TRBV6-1 CASSASSGGVSYEQYF
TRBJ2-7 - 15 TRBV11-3 CASSLGTEGSYEQYF
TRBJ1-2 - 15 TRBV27 CASSLFRGANYGYTF
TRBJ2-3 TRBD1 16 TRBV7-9 CASSQETGAGADTQYF
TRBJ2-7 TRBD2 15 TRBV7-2 CASSSFGGAEYEQYF
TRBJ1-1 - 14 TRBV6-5 CASSYDREGTEAFF
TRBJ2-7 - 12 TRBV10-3 CAISVASYEQYF
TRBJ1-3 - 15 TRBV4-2 CASSQALTGGNTIYF
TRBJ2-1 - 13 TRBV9 CASSVVSLRGWFF
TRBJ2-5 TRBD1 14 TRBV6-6 CASSYSTGTKTQYF
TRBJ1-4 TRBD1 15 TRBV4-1 CASSFRQGGYEKLFF
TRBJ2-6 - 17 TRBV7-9 CSSSVEDSPSGANVLTF
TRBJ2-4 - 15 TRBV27 CASSLSNLRKNIQYF
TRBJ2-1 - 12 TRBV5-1 CASSLGQNEQFF
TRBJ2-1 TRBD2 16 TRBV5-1 CASSLSQAGGHNEQFF
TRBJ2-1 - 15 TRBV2 CALQSRALEYNEQFF
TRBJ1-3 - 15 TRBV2 CASSPPGYSGNTIYF
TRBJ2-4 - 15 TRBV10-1 CASSPGLWDKNIQYF
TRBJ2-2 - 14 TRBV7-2 CASSEQGPPGELFF
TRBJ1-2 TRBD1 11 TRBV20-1 CSARTGYGYTF